What follows describes a single T cell receptor beta chain. The data belong to a study of blood T cell repertoires in COVID-19. Across the study: From the United States, Italy and Spain came samples of acute and convalescent COVID-19. Sources were T cells, B-cell-depleted T cells, or PBMCs; the material itself was cDNA or gDNA.

Methods used by the authors: Estimation of nucleated cell counts relied on the amplification of reference gene primers. Sequenced by immunoSEQ multiplex PCR; TCRdb stores in-frame clones only, minus some. V and J calls and clone size are those listed in that table; D and trimming were worked out from the DNA. This sample has about 73,000 clones; 75% to 90% occur once, and the top ten carry approximately 2.4%. V shed 5 bases, J shed 8 bases, and the junction held 23 bases outside the gene matches. This CDR3 comprises 19 residues. Germline V gene lookup returns CDR1 MNHNY and CDR2 SVGAGI (reference sequence).

This chain connects TRBV6-6 to TRBJ1-2, with 10 nucleotides matching TRBD1. Sequenced sample: peripheral blood. The receptor comes from an elderly man with active or convalescent COVID-19. This CDR3 is CASSRDFPGQGPLLAGYTF. CDR3 in DNA: TGTGCCAGCAGTCGCGATTTTCCGGGACAGGGGCCACTCCTGGCAGGCTACACCTTC.